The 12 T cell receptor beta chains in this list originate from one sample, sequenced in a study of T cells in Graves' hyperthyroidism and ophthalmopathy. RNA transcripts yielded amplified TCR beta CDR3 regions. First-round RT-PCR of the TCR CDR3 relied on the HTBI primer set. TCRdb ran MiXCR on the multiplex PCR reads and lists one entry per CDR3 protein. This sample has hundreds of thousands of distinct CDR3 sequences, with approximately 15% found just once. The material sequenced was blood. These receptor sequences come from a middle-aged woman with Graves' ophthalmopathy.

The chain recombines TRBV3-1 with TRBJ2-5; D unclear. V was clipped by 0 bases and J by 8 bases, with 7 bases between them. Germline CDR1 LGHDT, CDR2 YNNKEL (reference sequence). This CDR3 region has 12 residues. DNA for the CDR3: TGTGCCAGCAGCCAAGACCCTTTAACCCAGTACTTC. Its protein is CASSQDPLTQYF.

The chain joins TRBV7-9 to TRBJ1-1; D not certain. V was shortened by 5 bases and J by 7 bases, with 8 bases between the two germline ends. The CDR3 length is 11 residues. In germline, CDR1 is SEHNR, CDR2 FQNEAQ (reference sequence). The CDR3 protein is CASSRYGEAFF. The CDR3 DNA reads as TGTGCCAGCAGCCGGTATGGTGAAGCTTTCTTT.

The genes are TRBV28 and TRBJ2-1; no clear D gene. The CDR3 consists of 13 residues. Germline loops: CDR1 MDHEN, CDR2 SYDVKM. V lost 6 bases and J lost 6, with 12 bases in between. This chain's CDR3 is CASSLGRTNEQFF. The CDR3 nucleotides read TGTGCCAGCAGCTTGGGCAGAACCAATGAGCAGTTCTTC.

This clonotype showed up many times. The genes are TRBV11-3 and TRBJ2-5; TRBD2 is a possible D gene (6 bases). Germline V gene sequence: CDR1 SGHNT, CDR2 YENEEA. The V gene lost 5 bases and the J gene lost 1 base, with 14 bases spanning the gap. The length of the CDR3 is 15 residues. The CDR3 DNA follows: TGTGCCAGCAGCCCCAGTCCCGGGAGCCAAGAGACCCAGTACTTC. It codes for CASSPSPGSQETQYF.

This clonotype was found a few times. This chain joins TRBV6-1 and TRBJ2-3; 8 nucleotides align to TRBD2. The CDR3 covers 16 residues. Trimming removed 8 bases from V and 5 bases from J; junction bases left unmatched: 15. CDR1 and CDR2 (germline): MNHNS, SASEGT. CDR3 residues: CASRPKAGGGEDTQYF. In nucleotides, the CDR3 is TGTGCCAGCCGCCCCAAGGCGGGAGGAGGGGAAGATACGCAGTATTTT.

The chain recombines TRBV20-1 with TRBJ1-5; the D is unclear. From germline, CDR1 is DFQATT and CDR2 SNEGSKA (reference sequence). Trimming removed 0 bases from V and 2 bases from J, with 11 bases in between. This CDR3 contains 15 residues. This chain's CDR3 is CSARDTGGGNQPQHF. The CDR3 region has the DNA TGCAGTGCTAGAGATACGGGTGGGGGCAATCAGCCCCAGCATTTT.

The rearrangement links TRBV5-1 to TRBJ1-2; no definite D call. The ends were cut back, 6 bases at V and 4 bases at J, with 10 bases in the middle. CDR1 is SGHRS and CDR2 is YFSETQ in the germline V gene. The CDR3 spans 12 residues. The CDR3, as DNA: TGCGCCAGCATAAGTGTTGGCTATGGCTACACCTTC. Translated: CASISVGYGYTF. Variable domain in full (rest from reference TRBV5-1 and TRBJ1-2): KAGVTQTPRYLIKTRGQQVTLSCSPISGHRSVSWYQQTPGQGLQFLFEYFSETQRNKGNFPGRFSGRQFSNSRSEMNVSTLELGDSALYLCASISVGYGYTFGSGTRLTVV.

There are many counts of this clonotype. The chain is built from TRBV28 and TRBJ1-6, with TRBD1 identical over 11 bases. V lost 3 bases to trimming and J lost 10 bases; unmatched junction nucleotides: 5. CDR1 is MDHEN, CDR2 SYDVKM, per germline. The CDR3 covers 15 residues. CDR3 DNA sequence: TGTGCCAGCAGTTTGTGGGACAGGGGGTTCTCACCCCTCCACTTT. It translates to CASSLWDRGFSPLHF. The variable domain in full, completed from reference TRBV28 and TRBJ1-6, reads DVKVTQSSRYLVKRTGEKVFLECVQDMDHENMFWYRQDPGLGLRLIYFSYDVKMKEKGDIPEGYSVSREKKERFSLILESASTNQTSMYLCASSLWDRGFSPLHFGNGTRLTVT.

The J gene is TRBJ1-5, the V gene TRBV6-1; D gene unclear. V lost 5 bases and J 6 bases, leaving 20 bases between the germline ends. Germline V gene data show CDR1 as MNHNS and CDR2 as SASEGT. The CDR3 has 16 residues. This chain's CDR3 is CASSPNSLNVGQPQHF. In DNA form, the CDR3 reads TGTGCCAGCAGTCCTAACTCCCTTAATGTCGGTCAGCCCCAGCATTTT.

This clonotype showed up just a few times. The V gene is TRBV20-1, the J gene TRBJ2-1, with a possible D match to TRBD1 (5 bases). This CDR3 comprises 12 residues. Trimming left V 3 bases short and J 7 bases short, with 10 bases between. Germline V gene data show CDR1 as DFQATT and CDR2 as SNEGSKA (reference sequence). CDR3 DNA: TGCAGTGCTAGTTCGCAGGGTAATGAGCAGTTCTTC. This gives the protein CSASSQGNEQFF.

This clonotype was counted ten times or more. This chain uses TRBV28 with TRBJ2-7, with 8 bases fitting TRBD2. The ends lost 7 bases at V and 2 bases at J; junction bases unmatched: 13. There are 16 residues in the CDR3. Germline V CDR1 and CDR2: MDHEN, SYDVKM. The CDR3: CASTFYRDSGTYEQYF. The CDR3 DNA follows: TGTGCCAGCACCTTCTATCGGGATAGCGGGACCTACGAGCAGTACTTC.

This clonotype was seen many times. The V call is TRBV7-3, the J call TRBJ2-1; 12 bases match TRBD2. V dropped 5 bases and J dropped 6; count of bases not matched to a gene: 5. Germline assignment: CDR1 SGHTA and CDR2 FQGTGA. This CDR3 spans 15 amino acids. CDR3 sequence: CASSHGTSGSNEQFF. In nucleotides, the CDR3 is TGTGCCAGCAGCCACGGGACTAGCGGGTCCAATGAGCAGTTCTTC.